These 26 T cell receptor beta chains originate from one sample sequenced in a study of blood T cell repertoires in COVID-19. Assay used: immunoSEQ multiplex PCR; TCRdb lists only in-frame clones, some missing. The sample comprises approximately 180,000 clones, 85% of which are singletons, and 15% to 20% rests with the top ten. The source material was peripheral blood. These receptors all come from a person aged 65-85 years with COVID-19, enrolled during active disease.

The rearrangement uses TRBV6-2 or TRBV6-3 and TRBJ2-1; 11 bases match TRBD2. Trimming took 2 bases from V and 0 from J; bases not matched to a gene: 9. The CDR3 runs to 19 residues. CDR1 MNHEY and CDR2 SVGEGT come from the germline V gene. CDR3 sequence: CASSYRLIAGGDSYNEQFF. The CDR3 nucleotides read TGTGCCAGCAGTTACCGACTAATAGCGGGAGGGGACTCCTACAATGAGCAGTTCTTC.

The V gene is TRBV7-9, the J gene TRBJ1-4; D not resolved. V lost 2 bases to trimming and J lost 4 bases, with 5 bases between them. This CDR3 contains 13 residues. Germline CDR1 reads SEHNR; CDR2 reads FQNEAQ (reference sequence). The CDR3 spells CASSLLRNEKLFF. In DNA form, the CDR3 reads TGTGCCAGCAGCTTACTCCGTAATGAAAAACTGTTTTTT. Drawing the rest from reference TRBV7-9 and TRBJ1-4, the complete variable domain is DTGVSQNPRHKITKRGQNVTFRCDPISEHNRLYWYRQTLGQGPEFLTYFQNEAQLEKSRLLSDRFSAERPKGSFSTLEIQRTEQGDSAMYLCASSLLRNEKLFFGSGTQLSVL.

The rearrangement uses TRBV7-2 and TRBJ2-1; D possibly corresponds to TRBD2 (5 bases). The CDR3 contains 14 residues. In germline, CDR1 is SGHTA, CDR2 FQGNSA. V dropped 0 bases and J dropped 5 bases, with 8 bases sitting between them. The CDR3 region is CASSLAGSHNEQFF. CDR3 sequence (DNA): TGTGCCAGCAGCTTAGCGGGGAGTCACAATGAGCAGTTCTTC.

The CDR3 reads CASSHDRNLAGGNTGELFF. DNA of the CDR3: TGTGCCAGCAGCCATGACAGGAACCTAGCGGGGGGAAACACCGGGGAGCTGTTTTTT. This chain links TRBV14 with TRBJ2-2; 11 nucleotides line up with TRBD2. Germline loops: CDR1 SGHDN, CDR2 FVKESK. The CDR3 loop spans 19 amino acids. Trimming cost V 3 bases and J 2 bases; bases outside gene matches: 11.

This clone occurred once. The chain has TRBV19 and TRBJ1-1, with 8 bases matching TRBD1. Per germline, CDR1 LNHDA and CDR2 SQIVND (reference sequence). This CDR3 has 15 amino acids. With 8 bases clipped from V and 3 bases from J, the junction kept 11 bases outside the gene matches. CDR3 region: CASEGGRGLYTEAFF. The DNA of the CDR3 is TGTGCCAGTGAGGGAGGCAGGGGGCTTTACACTGAAGCTTTCTTT.

J is TRBJ1-2 and V is TRBV28; 8 bases are shared with TRBD1. J was trimmed by 5 bases and V by 10 bases; bases with no gene match: 9. CDR3 length: 13 residues. Per the germline V gene, CDR1 is MDHEN and CDR2 is SYDVKM. CDR3 nucleotide sequence: TGTGCCACACAGGGGGAGACAGGGTATGGCTACACCTTC. Residues: CATQGETGYGYTF.

The V gene is TRBV25-1, the J gene TRBJ2-2; D gene ambiguous. The germline V and J ends were trimmed by 3 bases and 7 bases, with 6 bases remaining between them. CDR1 and CDR2 from the germline V gene are MGHDK and SYGVNS. The CDR3 covers 12 residues. The CDR3: CASSDGSGELFF. For the CDR3, the DNA is TGTGCCAGCAGTGATGGCAGCGGGGAGCTGTTTTTT.

The chain combines TRBV7-2 with TRBJ1-3; 8 bases are a match to TRBD1. V lost 3 bases, J lost 2 bases, and 6 bases stayed unmatched. This CDR3 region has 16 residues. From germline, CDR1 is SGHTA and CDR2 FQGNSA. CDR3 loop: CASSFPPTGAGNTIYF. For the CDR3, the DNA is TGTGCCAGCAGCTTTCCTCCGACAGGGGCTGGAAACACCATATATTTT.

The J gene is TRBJ1-5, the V gene TRBV11-2; D not certain. Germline loops: CDR1 SGHAT, CDR2 FQNNGV. The CDR3 runs 15 residues. Trimming removed 0 bases from V and 3 bases from J, with 9 bases in between. CDR3 loop: CASSLDEGLNQPQHF. The CDR3 DNA reads TGTGCCAGCAGCTTAGACGAGGGTCTCAATCAGCCCCAGCATTTT. Drawing the rest from reference TRBV11-2 and TRBJ1-5, the complete variable domain is EAGVAQSPRYKIIEKRQSVAFWCNPISGHATLYWYQQILGQGPKLLIQFQNNGVVDDSQLPKDRFSAERLKGVDSTLKIQPAKLEDSAVYLCASSLDEGLNQPQHFGDGTRLSIL.

The CDR3 DNA reads TGTGCCAGCAGCTTAAGGACAGGGTCGTACACAGATACGCAGTATTTT. The encoded protein is CASSLRTGSYTDTQYF. The genes are TRBV7-3 and TRBJ2-3, with 8 bases fitting TRBD1. The germline V gene encodes CDR1 SGHTA and CDR2 FQGTGA. V gave up 1 base and J gave up 2 bases; unmatched junction bases: 5. CDR3 length equals 16 residues.

The chain uses TRBV14 and TRBJ2-1, with a weak D call TRBD2 (6 bases). Trimming removed 6 bases at V and 0 bases at J, with 18 bases between. The CDR3 has 17 amino acids. CDR1 and CDR2 from the germline V gene are SGHDN and FVKESK. Written as DNA, the CDR3 is TGTGCCAGCAGGGGGGGTCTCGGGAGTCGCTCCTACAATGAGCAGTTCTTC. It is translated as CASRGGLGSRSYNEQFF.

The chain couples TRBV21-1 to TRBJ1-3. TRBV21-1 is shown as a pseudogene. The CDR3 extends over 13 amino acids. In DNA, the CDR3 is TGTGCCAGCAGCAAACAACGGGTAAACACCATATATTTT. It translates to CASSKQRVNTIYF.

With regard to this clone: One end of the junction fails to match germline, which may point to a read error. This chain joins TRBV9 and TRBJ2-3; 9 nucleotides agree with TRBD2. This CDR3 spans 13 amino acids. Per the germline V gene, CDR1 is SGDLS and CDR2 is YYNGEE. CDR3 sequence: CASSKPGLASLIF. DNA of the CDR3: TGTGCCAGCAGTAAACCGGGACTAGCCTCCCTCATTTTT.

This chain connects TRBV30 to TRBJ1-1; 7 bases are a match to TRBD1. Germline values: CDR1 GTSNPN, CDR2 SVGIG (reference sequence). This CDR3 region has 12 residues. Losses at the gene ends were 0 bases for V and 6 bases for J; bases not matched to a gene: 1. The CDR3 sequence: CAWSVGTAEAFF. DNA for the CDR3: TGTGCCTGGAGTGTAGGGACAGCTGAAGCTTTCTTT. Together with reference TRBV30 and TRBJ1-1, the CDR3 gives the full variable domain: SQTIHQWPATLVQPVGSPLSLECTVEGTSNPNLYWYRQAAGRGLQLLFYSVGIGQISSEVPQNLSASRPQDRQFILSSKKLLLSDSGFYLCAWSVGTAEAFFGQGTRLTVV.

The V gene is TRBV30, the J gene TRBJ2-7; tentative D call: TRBD2 (5 bases). The V end was cut by 3 bases, the J end by 4 bases, with 13 bases between. CDR1 and CDR2 from the germline V gene are GTSNPN and SVGIG (reference sequence). CDR3 length equals 13 residues. The CDR3 reads CAWRKTNTYEQYF. CDR3 coding DNA: TGTGCCTGGAGGAAGACTAATACATACGAGCAGTACTTC. Filled out from reference TRBV30 and TRBJ2-7, the complete variable domain reads SQTIHQWPATLVQPVGSPLSLECTVEGTSNPNLYWYRQAAGRGLQLLFYSVGIGQISSEVPQNLSASRPQDRQFILSSKKLLLSDSGFYLCAWRKTNTYEQYFGPGTRLTVT.

The chain has TRBV12-3 or TRBV12-4 and TRBJ1-2; tentatively, D is TRBD1 (5 bases). There are 11 residues in the CDR3. V was trimmed by 6 bases and J by 5 bases, leaving 7 bases between them. CDR3 DNA sequence: TGTGCCAGCAGCCAGGGTTATGGCTACACCTTC. Residues: CASSQGYGYTF.

The table lists this clone with a count of one. The rearrangement links TRBV27 to TRBJ1-1; D is ambiguous. V lost 6 bases and J 7 bases, leaving 24 bases between the germline ends. The CDR3 is 16 residues long. Germline assignment: CDR1 MNHEY and CDR2 SMNVEV (reference sequence). The CDR3 loop is CASSLLIQIPGGEAFF. CDR3 nucleotides: TGTGCCAGCAGCCTTCTTATTCAGATCCCGGGAGGTGAAGCTTTCTTT.

Only one count was recorded for this clone. The CDR3, as DNA: TGTGCCAGCAGCCGTTTTAATGGGAGGCGGGGGGACCACAATGAGCAGTTCTTC. Protein sequence: CASSRFNGRRGDHNEQFF. The chain uses TRBV7-6 and TRBJ2-1; 8 bases agree with TRBD2. This CDR3 contains 18 residues. V lost 5 bases and J lost 5; bases outside the gene matches: 17. Per the germline V gene, CDR1 is SGHVS and CDR2 is FNYEAQ.

The chain is built from TRBV6-5 and TRBJ1-1; 9 nucleotides agree with TRBD1. Germline CDR1 MNHEY, CDR2 SVGAGI. The V gene end was trimmed by 5 bases and the J gene end by 0 bases; junction bases not matched to a gene: 1. The CDR3 consists of 14 residues. The DNA for the CDR3 is TGTGCCAGCAGTCGGACAGGGGTGAACACTGAAGCTTTCTTT. This encodes CASSRTGVNTEAFF.

This chain uses TRBV18 with TRBJ2-1, with D possibly being TRBD2 (6 bases). The CDR3 has 13 residues. Trimming took off 2 bases at V and 10 bases at J, with 12 bases between the two ends. Germline loops: CDR1 KGHSH, CDR2 LQKENI. CDR3 DNA: TGTGCCAGCTCACCAGCCCCCGGGGGAGAGCAGTTCTTC. Translating gives CASSPAPGGEQFF.

The V gene is TRBV6-5, the J gene TRBJ1-5, with 7 bases fitting TRBD1. The junction had 9 bases not matched to a gene; V was cut back by 5 bases and J by 5 bases. This CDR3 is 15 amino acids long. The germline CDR1 and CDR2 sequences are MNHEY and SVGAGI. CDR3 nucleotides: TGTGCCAGCAGTACCCAACAGGGGCGGTATCAGCCCCAGCATTTT. It is translated as CASSTQQGRYQPQHF.

The gene calls are TRBV11-3 and TRBJ2-2; 9 positions match TRBD1. The CDR3 is 16 residues long. Trimming removed 4 bases from V and 4 bases from J; junction bases left unmatched: 7. The V gene's germline CDR1 is SGHNT and CDR2 YENEEA. The CDR3 spells CASSSYRGLGTGELFF. CDR3 nucleotides: TGTGCCAGCAGCTCTTACAGGGGGCTAGGCACCGGGGAGCTGTTTTTT.

This chain connects TRBV2 to TRBJ1-3; D is undetermined. Germline V gene data show CDR1 as SNHLY and CDR2 as FYNNEI. The CDR3 is 13 amino acids. V was clipped by 8 bases and J by 4 bases, with 12 bases between them. CDR3 bases: TGTGCCAGCTCCCCTCTTTCCGGAAACACCATATATTTT. Encoded protein: CASSPLSGNTIYF.

The chain joins TRBV5-1 to TRBJ1-4; tentatively, D is TRBD1 (5 bases). V was pared by 1 base and J by 7 bases, with 14 bases between. Germline V gene sequence: CDR1 SGHRS, CDR2 YFSETQ. This CDR3 region has 15 residues. The DNA for the CDR3 is TGCGCCAGCAGCTTGAACGGGGACTCCGGTGAAAAACTGTTTTTT. Translation: CASSLNGDSGEKLFF.

The chain recombines TRBV5-8 with TRBJ1-4, with a weak D call TRBD1 (5 bases). CDR1 is SGHTS and CDR2 is YDEGEE in the germline V gene. Trimming removed 4 bases at V and 4 bases at J, with 11 bases between. CDR3 length: 14 residues. Here the CDR3 reads CASSGGTGNEKLFF. CDR3 DNA: TGTGCCAGCAGCGGCGGGACGGGTAATGAAAAACTGTTTTTT.

The gene calls are TRBV18 and TRBJ2-2; D possibly corresponds to TRBD2 (7 bases). V gave up 8 bases and J gave up 6 bases, with 19 bases separating them. Per the germline V gene, CDR1 is KGHSH and CDR2 is LQKENI. CDR3 length: 15 amino acids. DNA of the CDR3: TGTGCCAGCGCCTCGCGGGGGCAGGTCGCCGGGGAGCTGTTTTTT. It encodes CASASRGQVAGELFF.